This is a list of T cell receptor beta chains from one sample in a study of blood T cell repertoires in COVID-19. Assay used: immunoSEQ multiplex PCR; TCRdb lists only in-frame clones, some missing. The table shows a few hundred thousand clones, with 85% to 90% occurring only once. Sequencing used PBMCs or T cells enriched from blood (not recorded which). Receptors were obtained from a woman in her late teens or twenties who had recovered from COVID-19. Both conserved end residues are part of each CDR3. A D gene is named only where the DNA matches it firmly. Rows may omit the clone size; those that give it use once, few, many or a size class.

clone_size: -
d_call: TRBD2
j_call: TRBJ2-1
v_call: TRBV5-1
cdr3_aa: CASSVSGRAISNEQFF
cdr3_nt: TGCGCCAGCAGCGTGAGCGGGAGGGCCATAAGCAATGAGCAGTTCTTC

clone_size: -
d_call: TRBD1
j_call: TRBJ2-6
v_call: TRBV5-6
cdr3_aa: CASRVQGAGANVLTF
cdr3_nt: TGTGCCAGCAGAGTCCAGGGGGCTGGGGCCAACGTCCTGACTTTC

clone_size: -
d_call: TRBD1
j_call: TRBJ2-7
v_call: TRBV10-3
cdr3_aa: CAISHTGELPYEQYF
cdr3_nt: TGTGCCATCAGTCATACAGGGGAGCTACCCTACGAGCAGTACTTC

clone_size: -
d_call: -
j_call: TRBJ2-7
v_call: TRBV18
cdr3_aa: CASSNDRYGSYEQYF
cdr3_nt: TGTGCCAGCTCAAACGACAGGTACGGGTCCTACGAGCAGTACTTC

clone_size: -
d_call: -
j_call: TRBJ2-5
v_call: TRBV29-1
cdr3_aa: CSARAGGGETQYF
cdr3_nt: TGCAGCGCCCGGGCGGGCGGTGGAGAGACCCAGTACTTC

clone_size: -
d_call: TRBD1
j_call: TRBJ2-2
v_call: TRBV7-9
cdr3_aa: CASSYSLRDRGNTGELFF
cdr3_nt: TGTGCCAGCAGCTACTCCCTACGGGACAGGGGGAACACCGGGGAGCTGTTTTTT

clone_size: -
d_call: TRBD1
j_call: TRBJ2-2
v_call: TRBV29-1
cdr3_aa: CSVVDRGATGELFF
cdr3_nt: TGCAGCGTGGTAGACAGGGGGGCCACCGGGGAGCTGTTTTTT

clone_size: -
d_call: -
j_call: TRBJ2-3
v_call: TRBV9
cdr3_aa: CASSPRPVSTDTQYF
cdr3_nt: TGTGCCAGCAGCCCCCGTCCGGTCAGCACAGATACGCAGTATTTT

clone_size: few
d_call: -
j_call: TRBJ2-2
v_call: TRBV5-5
cdr3_aa: CASSLTPVPGTGELFF
cdr3_nt: TGTGCCAGCAGCTTGACCCCAGTTCCTGGCACCGGGGAGCTGTTTTTT

clone_size: -
d_call: TRBD2
j_call: TRBJ2-3
v_call: TRBV18
cdr3_aa: CASSPRSGTSGSTDTQYF
cdr3_nt: TGTGCCAGCTCACCACGTTCCGGGACTAGCGGGAGCACAGATACGCAGTATTTT

clone_size: -
d_call: TRBD1
j_call: TRBJ1-1
v_call: TRBV4-1
cdr3_aa: CASSRGTATEAFF
cdr3_nt: TGCGCCAGCAGCCGAGGGACAGCCACTGAAGCTTTCTTT

clone_size: -
d_call: -
j_call: TRBJ1-1
v_call: TRBV10-3
cdr3_aa: CARRTAVNTEAFF
cdr3_nt: TGTGCCAGGAGGACGGCTGTGAACACTGAAGCTTTCTTT

clone_size: -
d_call: -
j_call: TRBJ1-1
v_call: TRBV19
cdr3_aa: CASSTEQSRNTEAFF
cdr3_nt: TGTGCCAGTAGTACAGAACAATCCCGGAACACTGAAGCTTTCTTT

clone_size: -
d_call: -
j_call: TRBJ1-1
v_call: TRBV30
cdr3_aa: CAWSVQGMNTEAFF
cdr3_nt: TGTGCCTGGAGTGTACAGGGTATGAACACTGAAGCTTTCTTT

clone_size: -
d_call: -
j_call: TRBJ1-3
v_call: TRBV28
cdr3_aa: CASSSEAVGNTIYF
cdr3_nt: TGTGCCAGCAGTTCAGAGGCGGTTGGAAACACCATATATTTT

clone_size: -
d_call: -
j_call: TRBJ1-1
v_call: TRBV3-1/TRBV3-2
cdr3_aa: CASSQEAGAAFF
cdr3_nt: TGTGCCAGCAGCCAAGAGGCAGGGGCCGCTTTCTTT

clone_size: -
d_call: -
j_call: TRBJ2-3
v_call: TRBV6-1
cdr3_aa: CASSDPRGGSTDTQYF
cdr3_nt: TGTGCCAGCAGTGACCCTCGGGGAGGAAGCACAGATACGCAGTATTTT

clone_size: -
d_call: TRBD2
j_call: TRBJ2-7
v_call: TRBV3-1/TRBV3-2
cdr3_aa: CASSPPAGAYEQYF
cdr3_nt: TGTGCCAGCAGCCCACCGGCGGGAGCCTACGAGCAGTACTTC

clone_size: -
d_call: -
j_call: TRBJ2-7
v_call: TRBV25-1
cdr3_aa: CASSVSTRSEQYF
cdr3_nt: TGTGCCAGCAGTGTCTCGACTAGATCCGAGCAGTACTTC

clone_size: -
d_call: TRBD1
j_call: TRBJ2-1
v_call: TRBV9
cdr3_aa: CASSAPLEGPRGQQYNEQFF
cdr3_nt: TGTGCCAGCAGCGCCCCCCTCGAAGGACCACGGGGACAGCAGTACAATGAGCAGTTCTTC

clone_size: -
d_call: TRBD1
j_call: TRBJ1-5
v_call: TRBV7-8
cdr3_aa: CASSPLTGHQPQHF
cdr3_nt: TGTGCCAGCAGCCCACTGACAGGGCATCAGCCCCAGCATTTT

clone_size: once
d_call: TRBD1
j_call: TRBJ2-1
v_call: TRBV7-9
cdr3_aa: CASSHSGTGGFKQFF
cdr3_nt: TGTGCCAGCAGCCACTCCGGGACAGGGGGCTTTAAGCAGTTCTTC

clone_size: -
d_call: -
j_call: TRBJ2-2
v_call: TRBV6-1
cdr3_aa: CASSEVRTPGELFF
cdr3_nt: TGTGCCAGCAGTGAAGTGAGGACTCCAGGGGAGCTGTTTTTT

clone_size: -
d_call: TRBD2
j_call: TRBJ2-3
v_call: TRBV30
cdr3_aa: CAWSVQLAESDTQYF
cdr3_nt: TGTGCCTGGAGTGTACAACTAGCGGAGTCGGATACGCAGTATTTT

clone_size: -
d_call: TRBD2
j_call: TRBJ2-1
v_call: TRBV5-1
cdr3_aa: CASSLGLAGWPRNNEQFF
cdr3_nt: TGCGCCAGCAGCTTGGGCCTAGCGGGGTGGCCTCGGAACAATGAGCAGTTCTTC

clone_size: -
d_call: -
j_call: TRBJ1-2
v_call: TRBV6-5
cdr3_aa: CAHTGLGYTF
cdr3_nt: TGTGCCCATACAGGGTTAGGCTACACCTTC

clone_size: -
d_call: TRBD1
j_call: TRBJ1-1
v_call: TRBV28
cdr3_aa: CASSYFATGSTEAFF
cdr3_nt: TGTGCCAGCAGCTATTTCGCGACAGGGAGCACTGAAGCTTTCTTT

clone_size: -
d_call: -
j_call: TRBJ1-2
v_call: TRBV7-9
cdr3_aa: CASSLQENYGYTF
cdr3_nt: TGTGCCAGCAGCTTACAGGAAAACTATGGCTACACCTTC

clone_size: -
d_call: TRBD1
j_call: TRBJ2-1
v_call: TRBV7-9
cdr3_aa: CASSERRVGTGGSNEQFF
cdr3_nt: TGTGCCAGCAGCGAACGGAGGGTCGGGACAGGGGGCAGTAATGAGCAGTTCTTC

clone_size: -
d_call: -
j_call: TRBJ2-7
v_call: TRBV21-1
cdr3_aa: CARPSDRDSYEQYF
cdr3_nt: TGTGCCAGACCCTCCGACAGGGATTCCTACGAGCAGTACTTC

clone_size: -
d_call: -
j_call: TRBJ2-7
v_call: TRBV5-1
cdr3_aa: CASSPDPGSSYEQYF
cdr3_nt: TGCGCCAGCAGCCCTGATCCGGGATCCTCCTACGAGCAGTACTTC

clone_size: -
d_call: -
j_call: TRBJ1-2
v_call: TRBV14
cdr3_aa: CASSQVTGLGGYTF
cdr3_nt: TGTGCCAGCAGCCAAGTAACAGGGTTGGGGGGCTACACCTTC

clone_size: -
d_call: -
j_call: TRBJ2-5
v_call: TRBV6-5
cdr3_aa: CASTPEGQETQYF
cdr3_nt: TGTGCCAGCACCCCAGAGGGCCAAGAGACCCAGTACTTC

clone_size: -
d_call: -
j_call: TRBJ2-2
v_call: TRBV7-6
cdr3_aa: CASNLFPGGGTYTGELFF
cdr3_nt: TGTGCCAGCAACCTTTTTCCTGGAGGTGGCACCTATACCGGGGAGCTGTTTTTT

clone_size: -
d_call: TRBD1
j_call: TRBJ1-5
v_call: TRBV7-8
cdr3_aa: CASQGQGARVNQPQHF
cdr3_nt: TGTGCCAGCCAAGGTCAGGGGGCGCGAGTCAATCAGCCCCAGCATTTT

clone_size: -
d_call: TRBD2
j_call: TRBJ2-2
v_call: TRBV6-5
cdr3_aa: CASNGGRAVTGELFF
cdr3_nt: TGTGCCAGCAATGGAGGGAGGGCTGTCACCGGGGAGCTGTTTTTT

clone_size: -
d_call: TRBD1
j_call: TRBJ1-4
v_call: TRBV5-4
cdr3_aa: CASSLASGTGDEKLFF
cdr3_nt: TGTGCCAGCAGCTTGGCCTCCGGGACAGGGGATGAAAAACTGTTTTTT

clone_size: -
d_call: -
j_call: TRBJ2-1
v_call: TRBV6-1
cdr3_aa: CASSDRGFSYNEQFF
cdr3_nt: TGTGCCAGCAGTGACAGGGGATTCTCCTACAATGAGCAGTTCTTC

clone_size: -
d_call: -
j_call: TRBJ1-2
v_call: TRBV5-1
cdr3_aa: CASSLEWQGPPKSNYGYTF
cdr3_nt: TGCGCCAGCAGCTTGGAATGGCAGGGGCCGCCCAAAAGCAACTATGGCTACACCTTC

clone_size: once
d_call: -
j_call: TRBJ1-2
v_call: TRBV5-6
cdr3_aa: CASSLGQNSNYGYTF
cdr3_nt: TGTGCCAGCAGCTTGGGGCAGAATTCCAACTATGGCTACACCTTC

clone_size: -
d_call: -
j_call: TRBJ1-1
v_call: TRBV5-6
cdr3_aa: CASSFGGGTTEAFF
cdr3_nt: TGTGCCAGCAGCTTTGGTGGGGGGACCACTGAAGCTTTCTTT

clone_size: once
d_call: -
j_call: TRBJ2-2
v_call: TRBV10-3
cdr3_aa: CAISESVRGELFF
cdr3_nt: TGTGCCATCAGTGAGTCTGTCCGTGGGGAGCTGTTTTTT

clone_size: -
d_call: TRBD1
j_call: TRBJ1-2
v_call: TRBV27
cdr3_aa: CASSLSNRGGYTF
cdr3_nt: TGTGCCAGCAGTCTTTCAAACAGGGGTGGCTACACCTTC

clone_size: -
d_call: TRBD2
j_call: TRBJ2-3
v_call: TRBV3-1/TRBV3-2
cdr3_aa: CASSQRLAGASTDTQYF
cdr3_nt: TGTGCCAGCAGCCAACGGCTAGCGGGGGCTAGCACAGATACGCAGTATTTT

clone_size: -
d_call: -
j_call: TRBJ1-4
v_call: TRBV19
cdr3_aa: CASSTNYRNEKLFF
cdr3_nt: TGTGCCAGTAGTACAAACTACAGGAATGAAAAACTGTTTTTT